The table lists the clone carrying this T cell receptor beta chain with a count of one. Its target is not known. These data originate in a study of OX40 agonist ivuxolimab in advanced cancers. Study results and caveats: On average, CD8+ T cells had more expanded clones than CD4+.

The repertoire was sequenced with immunoSEQ multiplex PCR; TCRdb's copy has only in-frame clones and lacks some. The table includes around 71,000 clones, roughly 86% detected once. The CDR3 has 12 residues. Trimming took off 5 bases at V and 12 bases at J, with 14 bases between the two ends. Germline assignment: CDR1 MDHEN and CDR2 SYDVKM. This chain joins TRBV28 and TRBJ2-1; D not resolved. The sequencing used CD4+ or CD8+ T cells sorted from blood, collected in a trial of the OX40 agonist ivuxolimab. The sequence derives from an adult with an advanced solid tumor such as melanoma, head and neck, liver or kidney cancer. DNA for the CDR3: TGTGCCAGCAGTCCCTCCTGGCAGAGGCAGTTCTTC. It encodes CASSPSWQRQFF.